The entry below gives a single T cell receptor (beta chain) sequence along with its context. Its antigen remains unidentified. This sample was taken from a study of PD-1 blockade in classical Hodgkin lymphoma. Looking at the study overall: Administration of nivolumab to patients was at 3 mg/kg intravenously every 2 weeks.

Only in-frame clones appear in the TCRdb table, and some are missing; sequencing was by immunoSEQ multiplex PCR. The table shows around 13,000 clones, with roughly 86% occurring only once. Every single patient, without exception, relapsed after autologous stem cell transplantation, and brentuximab vedotin exposure varied. Complete response, partial response or progressive disease constituted the best response categories observed. Between the trimmed V and J ends, which lost 4 bases and 11 bases, there was a span of 13 bases. Germline V gene lookup returns CDR1 SGHKS and CDR2 YYEKEE (reference sequence). There are 12 residues in the CDR3. Points from the study as a whole: Nivolumab initiated under 1 year post-ASCT led to patient exclusion. Baseline diversity in complete responders resembled that of newly diagnosed patients.

The chain joins TRBV5-5 to TRBJ1-5; TRBD1 is a possible D gene (5 bases). The input for sequencing was peripheral blood mononuclear cells (PBMCs), taken at baseline. This TCR was recovered from a human donor with classical Hodgkin lymphoma. The CDR3 coding sequence is TGTGCCAGCAGCCGTGACAGCGGGTCCCAGCATTTT. This gives the protein CASSRDSGSQHF.